This TCR beta chain emerged from a study of T-cell reconstitution after alpha-beta-depleted transplantation in children. Unique molecular identifiers were used in preparing the TCRbeta library. Via MiXCR, TCRdb re-called the PCR reads, giving one row per CDR3 protein. The sample lists a few hundred thousand distinct CDR3 sequences, around 12% seen once, with around 6% in the top ten. Trimming pared 0 bases from V and 2 bases from J, leaving 7 bases between. CDR3 size: 14 residues. Germline CDR1 and CDR2: SEHNR and FQNEAQ (reference sequence). The material sequenced was PBMCs from the stem cell graft donor, taken from the stem cell graft. The V gene is TRBV7-9, the J gene TRBJ2-5; a weak D match, TRBD1 (6 bases). This TCR came from a human donor who donated a stem cell graft to a child with combined immunodeficiency. The CDR3, as DNA: TGTGCCAGCAGCTTAGCACAGGGACAAGAGACCCAGTACTTC. It specifies CASSLAQGQETQYF.